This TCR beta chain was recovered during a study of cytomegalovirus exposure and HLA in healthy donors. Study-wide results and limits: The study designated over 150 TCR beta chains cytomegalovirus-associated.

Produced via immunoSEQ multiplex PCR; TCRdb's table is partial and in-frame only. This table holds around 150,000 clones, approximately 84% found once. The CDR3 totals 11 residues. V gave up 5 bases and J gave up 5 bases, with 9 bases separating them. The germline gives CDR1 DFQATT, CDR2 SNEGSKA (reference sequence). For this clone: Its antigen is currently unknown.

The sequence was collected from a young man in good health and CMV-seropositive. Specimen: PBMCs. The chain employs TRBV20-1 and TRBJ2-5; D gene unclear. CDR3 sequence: CSAPIMETQYF. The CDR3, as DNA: TGCAGTGCTCCTATAATGGAGACCCAGTACTTC.